Presented here are 21 T cell receptor beta chains from one specimen sequenced in a study of vaccination and CD4 T cells after COVID-19. Treatment in this sample: roughly 10-day PBMC culture with coronavirus spike peptide pools or control peptides (ViraFEST assay). Their antigen targets remain unknown. The Oncomine TCR Beta short-read assay was applied to DNA of cultured CD4+ T cells. MiXCR was run by TCRdb on the PCR reads, yielding one entry per CDR3 protein. The data hold approximately 12,000 distinct CDR3 sequences, with approximately 61% observed a single time. The specimen sequenced was CD4+ T cells from blood, cultured in vitro. Source of these receptors: a human donor who had recovered from COVID-19.

V is TRBV7-2 and J is TRBJ2-2; D perhaps matches TRBD1 (6 bases). Germline V CDR1 and CDR2: SGHTA, FQGNSA. The CDR3 contains 13 residues. V was shortened by 7 bases and J by 0 bases, with 6 bases between the two germline ends. CDR3 coding DNA: TGTGCCAGCAAGGGGGCGAACACCGGGGAGCTGTTTTTT. This translates into CASKGANTGELFF. The variable domain in full, with the rest retrieved from reference TRBV7-2 and TRBJ2-2, is GAGVSQSPSNKVTEKGKDVELRCDPISGHTALYWYRQSLGQGLEFLIYFQGNSAPDKSGLPSDRFSAERTGGSVSTLTIQRTQQEDSAVYLCASKGANTGELFFGEGSRLTVL.

The chain uses TRBV5-4 and TRBJ2-3, with 7 bases that match TRBD1. Per germline, CDR1 SGHNT and CDR2 YYREEE (reference sequence). V shed 4 bases, J shed 4 bases, and the junction held 9 bases outside the gene matches. CDR3 size: 15 residues. The chain's CDR3 is CASSLATGLADTQYF. As DNA, the CDR3 is TGTGCCAGCAGCCTGGCGACAGGGTTGGCAGATACGCAGTATTTT.

This clonotype is medium-sized in the sample. This rearrangement joins TRBV7-8 to TRBJ1-5; D not certain. CDR3 length: 15 amino acids. CDR1 SGHVS and CDR2 FQNEAQ come from the germline V gene. V lost 2 bases to trimming and J lost 6 bases, with 14 bases between them. The CDR3 protein is CASSLSGQVAQPQHF. The CDR3 region has the DNA TGTGCCAGCAGCTTATCGGGTCAGGTTGCTCAGCCCCAGCATTTT.

Only one count was recorded for this clonotype. The V gene is TRBV7-2, the J gene TRBJ2-3; D gene unclear. The germline gives CDR1 SGHTA, CDR2 FQGNSA. The CDR3 has 15 residues. V was shortened by 0 bases and J by 6 bases, with 13 bases between the two germline ends. The chain's CDR3 is CASSLAVTNPDTQYF. For the CDR3, the DNA is TGTGCCAGCAGCTTAGCGGTGACGAACCCGGATACGCAGTATTTT. Filled out from reference TRBV7-2 and TRBJ2-3, the complete variable domain reads GAGVSQSPSNKVTEKGKDVELRCDPISGHTALYWYRQSLGQGLEFLIYFQGNSAPDKSGLPSDRFSAERTGGSVSTLTIQRTQQEDSAVYLCASSLAVTNPDTQYFGPGTRLTVL.

This chain uses TRBV7-6 with TRBJ2-5, with D hard to call. V was pared by 5 bases and J by 5 bases, with 12 bases between. This CDR3 is 13 amino acids long. Per germline, CDR1 SGHVS and CDR2 FNYEAQ. The CDR3 DNA follows: TGTGCCAGCAGCCCCCGCGAGCCGGAGACCCAGTACTTC. As protein: CASSPREPETQYF.

V gene TRBV6-1 combines with J gene TRBJ2-7, with TRBD2 matching over 10 bases. Germline assignment: CDR1 MNHNS and CDR2 SASEGT. Unmatched junction bases numbered 9, after V lost 8 bases and J lost 2 bases. This CDR3 has 15 amino acids. The CDR3: CASGVLLAGTYEQYF. CDR3 sequence (DNA): TGTGCCAGCGGAGTCTTACTAGCGGGGACCTACGAGCAGTACTTC.

This clonotype appeared a few times. V is TRBV6-1 and J is TRBJ2-2; 9 nucleotides agree with TRBD1. The CDR3 spans 15 residues. Germline V gene sequence: CDR1 MNHNS, CDR2 SASEGT. The V gene end was trimmed by 1 base and the J gene end by 3 bases; junction bases not matched to a gene: 0. The CDR3 DNA reads TGTGCCAGCAGTGAAGGGACAGGGGACACCGGGGAGCTGTTTTTT. Protein product: CASSEGTGDTGELFF.

This clonotype occurred a few times. The chain joins TRBV2 to TRBJ1-1; no reliable D call. Germline V CDR1 and CDR2: SNHLY, FYNNEI. This CDR3 spans 13 amino acids. Trimming took off 3 bases at V and 0 bases at J, with 5 bases between the two ends. The chain's CDR3 is CASSDSMNTEAFF. The DNA of the CDR3 is TGTGCCAGCAGTGATTCCATGAACACTGAAGCTTTCTTT.

This chain links TRBV6-1 with TRBJ1-6; D remains ambiguous. V was cut by 8 bases and J by 3 bases, with 8 bases left in between. The CDR3 is 13 amino acids. Germline V gene lookup returns CDR1 MNHNS and CDR2 SASEGT. CDR3 bases: TGTGCCAGCGAGGAACACTATAATTCACCCCTCCACTTT. Translated, it gives CASEEHYNSPLHF.

V gene TRBV19 combines with J gene TRBJ1-5; tentatively, D is TRBD1 (5 bases). The CDR3 extends over 15 amino acids. V was clipped by 4 bases and J by 0 bases, with 10 bases between them. Germline V gene lookup returns CDR1 LNHDA and CDR2 SQIVND (reference sequence). The CDR3 sequence is CASSNGGGSNQPQHF. The CDR3 bases are TGTGCCAGTAGTAATGGGGGTGGTAGCAATCAGCCCCAGCATTTT.

This clonotype was counted only a few times. V gene TRBV2 combines with J gene TRBJ1-1; D gene uncertain. The ends were cut back, 2 bases at V and 3 bases at J, with 4 bases in the middle. The germline V gene encodes CDR1 SNHLY and CDR2 FYNNEI. The CDR3 spans 12 residues. The CDR3 reads CASSELYTEAFF. CDR3 nucleotides: TGTGCCAGCAGTGAATTATACACTGAAGCTTTCTTT.

The chain joins TRBV30 to TRBJ1-1, with D hard to call. The CDR3 loop spans 13 amino acids. The ends were cut back, 2 bases at V and 8 bases at J, with 15 bases in the middle. The germline CDR1 and CDR2 sequences are GTSNPN and SVGIG (reference sequence). The CDR3 nucleotides read TGTGCCTGGAGTTTTACCCAATTAGGGGAAGCTTTCTTT. Encoded protein: CAWSFTQLGEAFF.

This sequence joins TRBV9 and TRBJ2-5; D is unclear. Trimming pared 0 bases from V and 1 base from J, leaving 10 bases between. CDR1 and CDR2 (germline): SGDLS, YYNGEE. The length of the CDR3 is 15 residues. The CDR3: CASSVALGSQETQYF. CDR3 nucleotide sequence: TGTGCCAGCAGCGTAGCTCTAGGCAGCCAAGAGACCCAGTACTTC.

The V gene is TRBV27, the J gene TRBJ1-2; the D gene is possibly TRBD1 (5 bases). Per the germline V gene, CDR1 is MNHEY and CDR2 is SMNVEV (reference sequence). The CDR3 spans 14 residues. V was cut by 4 bases and J by 8 bases, with 17 bases left in between. CDR3 DNA sequence: TGTGCCAGCAGTTCCCGGGGCGAGGGCAGGGGCTACACCTTC. It encodes CASSSRGEGRGYTF.

Details on this clonotype: Germline is not matched at one junction end, which may reflect a read error. V usage is TRBV7-8 and J usage is TRBJ1-4; D unresolved. CDR1 and CDR2 from the germline V gene are SGHVS and FQNEAQ. The CDR3 spans 13 residues. Here the CDR3 DNA reads TGTGCCAGCAGCTCACCAACTAATGAAAAACTGGTTTTT. It translates to CASSSPTNEKLVF.

The chain combines TRBV6-1 with TRBJ2-1; 15 bases line up with TRBD2. V dropped 6 bases and J dropped 12; count of bases not matched to a gene: 6. Germline CDR1 reads MNHNS; CDR2 reads SASEGT. The CDR3 is made up of 14 amino acids. CDR3 residues: CASRGLAGGGGQFF. The CDR3 coding sequence is TGTGCCAGCAGGGGACTAGCGGGAGGCGGGGGGCAGTTCTTC.

The chain uses TRBV7-9 and TRBJ2-7; no definite D call. The germline CDR1 and CDR2 sequences are SEHNR and FQNEAQ (reference sequence). This CDR3 contains 12 residues. V dropped 3 bases and J dropped 3 bases, with 6 bases sitting between them. The CDR3 region has the DNA TGTGCCAGCAGCTTGGAGAACTACGAGCAGTACTTC. Translating gives CASSLENYEQYF.

The rearrangement links TRBV7-2 to TRBJ2-2, with 7 bases lining up with TRBD2. Looked up from germline, CDR1 is SGHTA and CDR2 is FQGNSA. V dropped 1 base and J dropped 8; count of bases not matched to a gene: 10. This CDR3 region has 16 residues. The CDR3 loop reads CASSLGSLPGGGELFF. The CDR3 DNA is TGTGCCAGCAGCTTAGGATCACTCCCGGGAGGTGGGGAGCTGTTTTTT. Based on the CDR3 plus reference TRBV7-2 and TRBJ2-2, the full variable domain is GAGVSQSPSNKVTEKGKDVELRCDPISGHTALYWYRQSLGQGLEFLIYFQGNSAPDKSGLPSDRFSAERTGGSVSTLTIQRTQQEDSAVYLCASSLGSLPGGGELFFGEGSRLTVL.

The chain recombines TRBV4-1 with TRBJ2-5; D perhaps matches TRBD2 (6 bases). V lost 2 bases to trimming and J lost 5 bases, with 18 bases between them. CDR3 size: 16 residues. Germline V gives CDR1 MGHRA, CDR2 YSYEKL. In DNA, the CDR3 is TGCGCCAGCAGCCAAATCCGTTTTGGTCGGGAGGAGACCCAGTACTTC. As protein: CASSQIRFGREETQYF.

The chain couples TRBV20-1 to TRBJ2-3, with TRBD2 matching over 10 bases. The J segment lost 0 bases and the V segment lost 1 base, leaving 7 bases of the junction unmatched. From germline, CDR1 is DFQATT and CDR2 SNEGSKA (reference sequence). The CDR3 has 17 amino acids. CDR3 residues: CSARGTSGVGSTDTQYF. The CDR3 coding sequence is TGCAGTGCTAGAGGGACTAGCGGAGTAGGGAGCACAGATACGCAGTATTTT.

The chain links TRBV2 to TRBJ1-1, with D unclear. The germline V gene has CDR1 SNHLY and CDR2 FYNNEI. With 7 bases removed from V and 1 base from J, the gap between germline ends came to 10 bases. This CDR3 has 13 residues. This chain's CDR3 is CASMSLRNTEAFF. The CDR3 DNA sequence: TGTGCCAGCATGTCACTACGGAACACTGAAGCTTTCTTT. The whole variable domain, remainder taken from reference TRBV2 and TRBJ1-1, is EPEVTQTPSHQVTQMGQEVILRCVPISNHLYFYWYRQILGQKVEFLVSFYNNEISEKSEIFDDQFSVERPDGSNFTLKIRSTKLEDSAMYFCASMSLRNTEAFFGQGTRLTVV.